This T cell receptor beta chain was recorded in a study of monozygotic twins with inflammatory bowel disease. TCRdb re-called the 5' RACE reads and shows each CDR3 protein once, DNA omitted. In total, the table holds 200,000 to 250,000 distinct CDR3 sequences. Germline V gene sequence: CDR1 SGHRS, CDR2 YFSETQ. The CDR3 extends over 13 amino acids. This clonotype was sampled from a human donor with ulcerative colitis or Crohn's disease, or a healthy co-twin of an affected twin (not recorded which). The V call is TRBV5-1, the J call TRBJ1-2; TCRdb's assignment of TRBD1 cannot be checked, as there is no DNA. What was sequenced was blood. The CDR3 loop reads CASSGQDIYGYTF.